Listed below are T cell receptor beta chains from one sample, sequenced in a study of blood T cell repertoires in COVID-19. The data were produced by immunoSEQ multiplex PCR, yet TCRdb's version contains in-frame clones alone and is incomplete. The table has 200,000 to 250,000 clones, approximately 84% seen once. The material sequenced was peripheral blood. These receptors all come from a man aged 35 to 55 with acute or convalescent COVID-19. Each CDR3 is given with its conserved first and last residue. A D gene is named only where the DNA matches it firmly. Clone sizes are given selectively: once, few, many, or a class where the clone is expanded.

CASSLGGQASGYTIYF	TGCGCCAGCAGCTTGGGGGGACAGGCCTCTGGATACACCATATATTTT	TRBV5-1	TRBD1	TRBJ1-3	.
CASSNLGGRRGYEQYF	TGTGCCAGTAGTAATCTAGGAGGGCGGCGGGGCTACGAGCAGTACTTC	TRBV19	.	TRBJ2-7	.
CSVLGQGVSYEQYF	TGCAGCGTTCTCGGACAGGGGGTTTCCTACGAGCAGTACTTC	TRBV29-1	TRBD1	TRBJ2-7	few
CASSVDVSGQETQYF	TGTGCCAGCAGCGTAGATGTTAGCGGACAAGAGACCCAGTACTTC	TRBV9	.	TRBJ2-5	once
CASRQAGNYGYTF	TGTGCCAGCAGACAAGCGGGGAACTATGGCTACACCTTC	TRBV2	.	TRBJ1-2	.
CASSQVWGAEAFF	TGTGCCAGCAGCCAAGTTTGGGGGGCTGAAGCTTTCTTT	TRBV3-1/TRBV3-2	.	TRBJ1-1	.
CASSQDGSNQPQHF	TGCGCCAGCAGCCAAGACGGTAGCAATCAGCCCCAGCATTTT	TRBV4-3	.	TRBJ1-5	.
CAISESPLQAMNTEAFF	TGTGCCATCAGTGAGTCGCCCCTACAGGCTATGAACACTGAAGCTTTCTTT	TRBV10-3	.	TRBJ1-1	once
CASSAAENLYEQYF	TGTGCCAGCAGCGCCGCGGAGAACCTCTACGAGCAGTACTTC	TRBV7-6	.	TRBJ2-7	once
CASRHNTEAFF	TGTGCCAGCAGACACAACACTGAAGCTTTCTTT	TRBV12-3/TRBV12-4	.	TRBJ1-1	few
CATSDLRGDTQYF	TGTGCCACCAGTGATTTGCGGGGAGATACGCAGTATTTT	TRBV24-1	.	TRBJ2-3	once
CAWGSRDTQYF	TGTGCCTGGGGTTCTAGAGATACGCAGTATTTT	TRBV30	.	TRBJ2-3	.
CASRQGAEKLFF	TGTGCCAGCAGACAGGGGGCAGAAAAACTGTTTTTT	TRBV2	TRBD1	TRBJ1-4	.
CAWSQGAFSGNTIYF	TGTGCCTGGAGCCAGGGGGCATTTTCTGGAAACACCATATATTTT	TRBV30	TRBD1	TRBJ1-3	.
CASSEGQGTYEQYF	TGTGCCAGCAGTGAGGGACAGGGAACCTACGAGCAGTACTTC	TRBV2	TRBD1	TRBJ2-7	.
CASSLVSSHEQYF	TGTGCCAGCAGCTTGGTCAGTTCCCACGAGCAGTACTTC	TRBV5-4	.	TRBJ2-7	.
CASSYFGGTGEKLFF	TGTGCCAGCAGTTACTTCGGAGGGACGGGTGAAAAACTGTTTTTT	TRBV6-6	.	TRBJ1-4	.
CASSSRDSLTGYTF	TGTGCCAGCAGTTCCCGGGACAGTTTGACTGGCTACACCTTC	TRBV6-5	TRBD1	TRBJ1-2	.
CASSLASGNYGYTF	TGTGCCAGCAGCTTAGCATCGGGGAACTATGGCTACACCTTC	TRBV7-9	.	TRBJ1-2	.
CASTEDPRYGYTF	TGTGCCAGCACGGAGGACCCTCGCTATGGCTACACCTTC	TRBV2	.	TRBJ1-2	.
CASSVRGQVETNEKLFF	TGTGCCAGCAGCGTGAGAGGACAGGTGGAAACTAATGAAAAACTGTTTTTT	TRBV9	TRBD1	TRBJ1-4	.
CASSFRTQETQYF	TGTGCCAGCAGCTTTAGAACGCAAGAGACCCAGTACTTC	TRBV7-3	.	TRBJ2-5	.
CASSQDLLGTGFNQPQHF	TGCGCCAGCAGCCAAGATCTGCTAGGGACAGGGTTCAATCAGCCCCAGCATTTT	TRBV4-1	TRBD1	TRBJ1-5	.
CASSVAGTSYNEQFF	TGTGCCAGCAGCGTAGCTGGGACTAGCTACAATGAGCAGTTCTTC	TRBV9	TRBD2	TRBJ2-1	.
CASRTGQATEAFF	TGTGCCAGCCGGACAGGGCAGGCAACTGAAGCTTTCTTT	TRBV19	TRBD1	TRBJ1-1	.
CASSQVGANTEAFF	TGTGCCAGCAGCCAAGTAGGGGCGAACACTGAAGCTTTCTTT	TRBV3-1/TRBV3-2	.	TRBJ1-1	.
CASSTGGASGVGSYNEQFF	TGTGCCAGCAGCACGGGAGGGGCTAGCGGGGTTGGGTCCTACAATGAGCAGTTCTTC	TRBV5-4	TRBD2	TRBJ2-1	.
CASTTDRGVYEQYF	TGTGCCAGCACTACGGACAGGGGAGTCTACGAGCAGTACTTC	TRBV6-5	TRBD1	TRBJ2-7	.
CASSLGSGVGNQPQHF	TGTGCCAGCAGCTTAGGATCAGGGGTAGGCAATCAGCCCCAGCATTTT	TRBV7-9	.	TRBJ1-5	.
CASREMGGGELFF	TGTGCCAGCAGGGAGATGGGAGGCGGGGAGCTGTTTTTT	TRBV2	.	TRBJ2-2	.
CASSLRTGEQYF	TGTGCCAGCAGCTTGCGGACTGGAGAGCAGTATTTT	TRBV11-3	.	TRBJ2-3	.
CASSQRGGLMIEQFF	TGTGCCAGCAGCCAGCGGGGGGGCTTAATGATTGAGCAGTTCTTC	TRBV14	TRBD2	TRBJ2-1	.
CASRLTPGQSYSNQPQHF	TGTGCCAGCAGACTTACGCCGGGACAATCATATAGCAATCAGCCCCAGCATTTT	TRBV2	.	TRBJ1-5	.
CASSVSGDRTYEQYF	TGTGCCAGCAGCGTATCCGGGGACAGAACCTACGAGCAGTACTTC	TRBV9	TRBD1	TRBJ2-7	once
CASRAGALGDTQYF	TGTGCCAGTAGGGCAGGGGCTTTAGGAGATACGCAGTATTTT	TRBV19	.	TRBJ2-3	.
CASSVSVGGEGTNEKLFF	TGTGCCAGCAGCGTCAGCGTAGGAGGGGAAGGAACTAATGAAAAACTGTTTTTT	TRBV9	.	TRBJ1-4	.
CASSPTTGEQFF	TGTGCCAGCAGCCCGACTACGGGTGAGCAGTTCTTC	TRBV5-4	.	TRBJ2-1	.
CASSYVSQGANVLTF	TGTGCCAGCAGTTACGTATCGCAGGGGGCCAACGTCCTGACTTTC	TRBV6-5	.	TRBJ2-6	.
CAISESRGQGPRGYTF	TGTGCCATCAGTGAGTCGAGGGGACAGGGGCCTCGGGGCTACACCTTC	TRBV10-3	TRBD1	TRBJ1-2	.
CASSLRTGPNPYNEQFF	TGCGCCAGCAGCTTAAGGACAGGGCCAAATCCCTACAATGAGCAGTTCTTC	TRBV5-1	TRBD1	TRBJ2-1	.
CASSLDRGAGNTIYF	TGCGCCAGCAGCTTGGACAGGGGAGCCGGAAACACCATATATTTT	TRBV5-1	TRBD1	TRBJ1-3	.
CASRKQEHSNQPQHF	TGTGCCAGCAGAAAACAGGAACATAGCAATCAGCCCCAGCATTTT	TRBV27	.	TRBJ1-5	.
CAWRDRDRGHEKLFF	TGTGCCTGGAGGGACCGGGACAGGGGGCATGAAAAACTGTTTTTT	TRBV30	TRBD1	TRBJ1-4	.
CASTSGSSGLVTDTQYF	TGTGCCAGCACTTCCGGGAGTAGCGGGTTGGTTACAGATACGCAGTATTTT	TRBV2	TRBD2	TRBJ2-3	.
CASSGGRSWAEAFF	TGTGCCAGCAGCGGAGGGCGGAGTTGGGCTGAAGCTTTCTTT	TRBV7-9	.	TRBJ1-1	.
CASSFSGQGGTYQETQYF	TGCGCCAGCAGCTTCTCCGGACAGGGGGGGACGTACCAAGAGACCCAGTACTTC	TRBV5-1	TRBD1	TRBJ2-5	.
CATSRSLGPREGYTF	TGTGCCACCAGCAGGAGTCTGGGCCCACGAGAGGGCTACACCTTC	TRBV15	.	TRBJ1-2	.
CASSPALGLAPREQFF	TGTGCCAGCAGCCCAGCGCTGGGACTAGCCCCTCGTGAGCAGTTCTTC	TRBV7-6	TRBD2	TRBJ2-1	.
CASSIPIDTEAFF	TGTGCCAGCAGTATACCTATAGACACTGAAGCTTTCTTT	TRBV28	.	TRBJ1-1	.
CASRTALNTEAFF	TGTGCCAGTAGAACAGCACTGAACACTGAAGCTTTCTTT	TRBV19	.	TRBJ1-1	.
CASSLRSAAGGFEKLFF	TGCGCCAGCAGCTTGCGTTCTGCGGCAGGGGGCTTTGAAAAACTGTTTTTT	TRBV5-1	TRBD1	TRBJ1-4	once
CASSLWTGDQPQHF	TGTGCCAGCAGCTTATGGACAGGGGATCAGCCCCAGCATTTT	TRBV7-8	TRBD1	TRBJ1-5	.
CAVFSSGNTIYF	TGTGCCGTCTTTAGCTCTGGAAACACCATATATTTT	TRBV10-3	.	TRBJ1-3	.
CASSLQGAYTEAFF	TGTGCCAGCAGCTTGCAGGGGGCCTACACTGAAGCTTTCTTT	TRBV5-6	TRBD1	TRBJ1-1	.